This TCR beta chain was documented in a study of CXCR3-negative and CXCR3-positive naive CD8 T cells. All TRB cDNA libraries came from 5' RACE performed with UMI labels. TCRdb re-called the 5' RACE reads; every CDR3 protein appears as one record, without DNA. This listing includes over 80,000 distinct CDR3 sequences. Germline CDR1 reads SEHNR; CDR2 reads FQNEAQ (reference sequence). The CDR3 length is 15 residues. The sequence was obtained from a human donor in good health. Some clones in this sample may be carry-over from other donors' samples. The sequenced material came from naive CXCR3- CD8+ T cells from blood. Subset here: CD45RO-CCR7+CD27+CD95- naive CD8+ T cells lacking CXCR3 (TNR3-). V usage is TRBV7-9 and J usage is TRBJ2-7; the TRBD1 assignment by TCRdb is unverifiable without DNA. The CDR3 spells CASSSGTVGYYEQYF.